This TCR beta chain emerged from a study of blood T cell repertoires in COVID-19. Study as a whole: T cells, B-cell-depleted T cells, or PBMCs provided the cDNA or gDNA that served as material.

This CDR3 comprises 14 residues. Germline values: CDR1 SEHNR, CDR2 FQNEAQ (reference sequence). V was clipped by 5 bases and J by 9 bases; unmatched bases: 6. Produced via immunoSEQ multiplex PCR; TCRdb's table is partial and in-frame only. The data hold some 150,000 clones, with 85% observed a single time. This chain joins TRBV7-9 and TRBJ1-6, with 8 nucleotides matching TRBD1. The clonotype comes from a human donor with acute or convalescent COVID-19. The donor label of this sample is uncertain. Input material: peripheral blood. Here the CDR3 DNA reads TGTGCCAGCAGCCTCCAGGGGGCAGGTTCACCCCTCCACTTT. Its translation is CASSLQGAGSPLHF. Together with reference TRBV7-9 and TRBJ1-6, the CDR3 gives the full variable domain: DTGVSQNPRHKITKRGQNVTFRCDPISEHNRLYWYRQTLGQGPEFLTYFQNEAQLEKSRLLSDRFSAERPKGSFSTLEIQRTEQGDSAMYLCASSLQGAGSPLHFGNGTRLTVT.